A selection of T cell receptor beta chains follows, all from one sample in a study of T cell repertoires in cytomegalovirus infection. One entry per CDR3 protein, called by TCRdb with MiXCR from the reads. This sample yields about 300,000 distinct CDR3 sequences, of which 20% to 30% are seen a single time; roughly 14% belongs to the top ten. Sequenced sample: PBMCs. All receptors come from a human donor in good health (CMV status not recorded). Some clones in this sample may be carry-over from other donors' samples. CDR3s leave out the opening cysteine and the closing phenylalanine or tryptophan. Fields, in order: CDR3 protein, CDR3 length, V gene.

CDR3aa: ASRGDRGRSETQY
len: 13
v_gene: TRBV2

CDR3aa: ASSPGQGYNTEAF
len: 13
v_gene: TRBV11-2

CDR3aa: AISDPLGGGNTIY
len: 13
v_gene: TRBV10-3

CDR3aa: ASSLRNGNNQPQH
len: 13
v_gene: TRBV11-2

CDR3aa: ASSLGGGQGNQPQH
len: 14
v_gene: TRBV7-2

CDR3aa: ASSYGWNRNSGNTIY
len: 15
v_gene: TRBV6-6

CDR3aa: ASSLRGLGRKETQY
len: 14
v_gene: TRBV12-3/TRBV12-4

CDR3aa: ASSLVDDEQF
len: 10
v_gene: TRBV7-2

CDR3aa: ASSSGQGSFNEQF
len: 13
v_gene: TRBV7-3

CDR3aa: ASSDRAWPYEQY
len: 12
v_gene: TRBV28

CDR3aa: ASTPRGGGNQPQH
len: 13
v_gene: TRBV28

CDR3aa: ASRQGGNIQY
len: 10
v_gene: TRBV28

CDR3aa: ASSATDGQGWEKLF
len: 14
v_gene: TRBV9

CDR3aa: ATAFYSNQPQH
len: 11
v_gene: TRBV2

CDR3aa: ASSVGGWDEGYT
len: 12
v_gene: TRBV9

CDR3aa: ASSPNTNTEAF
len: 11
v_gene: TRBV7-3

CDR3aa: ASSLEGVPYNEQF
len: 13
v_gene: TRBV12-3/TRBV12-4

CDR3aa: ASRTGISGELF
len: 11
v_gene: TRBV6-5

CDR3aa: ASRNDRVWLNNEQF
len: 14
v_gene: TRBV28

CDR3aa: SARVSGNKNIQY
len: 12
v_gene: TRBV20-1

CDR3aa: ASSVLESQTNTQY
len: 13
v_gene: TRBV9

CDR3aa: SAQGWMNTEAF
len: 11
v_gene: TRBV20-1

CDR3aa: ATSNYGYT
len: 8
v_gene: TRBV28

CDR3aa: ASNRGTSGQETQY
len: 13
v_gene: TRBV5-4

CDR3aa: AISDWETSNQPQH
len: 13
v_gene: TRBV10-3

CDR3aa: SVVAGSSYNEQF
len: 12
v_gene: TRBV29-1

CDR3aa: SASPLAGSYEQY
len: 12
v_gene: TRBV20-1

CDR3aa: ASSLAQYNEQF
len: 11
v_gene: TRBV5-6

CDR3aa: ASSRNHLYEQY
len: 11
v_gene: TRBV11-2

CDR3aa: AITREPGVGQETQY
len: 14
v_gene: TRBV10-3

CDR3aa: SVEDKTGASSYNEQF
len: 15
v_gene: TRBV29-1

CDR3aa: ASSTRDSTNTGELF
len: 14
v_gene: TRBV7-3

CDR3aa: ASSLGGGSDTQY
len: 12
v_gene: TRBV11-2

CDR3aa: ASSSRHLQGYT
len: 11
v_gene: TRBV7-3

CDR3aa: ATSREDRVYSPLH
len: 13
v_gene: TRBV15

CDR3aa: ASSLSDTTYEQY
len: 12
v_gene: TRBV11-2

CDR3aa: ASSPSGRSYNEQF
len: 13
v_gene: TRBV2

CDR3aa: ASSPVGTGIPNTEAF
len: 15
v_gene: TRBV5-1

CDR3aa: ASSLTGAYEKLF
len: 12
v_gene: TRBV7-9

CDR3aa: ASSLDVNPSGNTIY
len: 14
v_gene: TRBV5-8

CDR3aa: ASMGGVETQY
len: 10
v_gene: TRBV28

CDR3aa: ASRLFALAPRGEQY
len: 14
v_gene: TRBV6-2/TRBV6-3

CDR3aa: SVSPGLHSAGEQY
len: 13
v_gene: TRBV29-1

CDR3aa: ASVQGQSYNEQF
len: 12
v_gene: TRBV2

CDR3aa: ASSFFRTGTGELF
len: 13
v_gene: TRBV28

CDR3aa: ASTPGGGGGRNEQF
len: 14
v_gene: TRBV28

CDR3aa: ASSLQGNQPQH
len: 11
v_gene: TRBV7-9

CDR3aa: ASSFRLAGARDTQY
len: 14
v_gene: TRBV7-8

CDR3aa: ASSLMPSGDNEQF
len: 13
v_gene: TRBV7-2

CDR3aa: ASSIGGQHYYEQY
len: 13
v_gene: TRBV19

CDR3aa: ASSYKGGLAADTQY
len: 14
v_gene: TRBV6-5

CDR3aa: SASRDRGGVGNQPQH
len: 15
v_gene: TRBV20-1

CDR3aa: ASSLFAPRDNQPQH
len: 14
v_gene: TRBV28